The clone carrying this T cell receptor beta chain was recorded many times. Its target is unknown. TCRdb re-called the reads with MiXCR, one entry per CDR3 protein. The repertoire consists of 230,000 or so distinct CDR3 sequences, with approximately 15% occurring once and the leading ten covering around half. The data were obtained in a study of T cell repertoires in cytomegalovirus infection. Study-wide context: Public TCR beta signature analysis indicated the presence of both CMV infection and matching HLA type.

Study results and caveats: It was HLA-C-restricted CMV-specific TCR beta clonotypes that dominated the response ex vivo. Cumulative frequency (of public TCR beta family members) identified carriers of CMV plus the relevant HLA.

The ends were cut back, 1 base at V and 2 bases at J, with 14 bases in the middle. The germline V gene encodes CDR1 MNHNY and CDR2 SVGAGI (reference sequence). The CDR3 has 16 amino acids. Sequencing used CD8+ T cells from PBMCs. The sequence was collected from a human donor in good health (CMV status not recorded). Some clones in this sample may be carry-over from other donors' samples. The chain links TRBV6-6 to TRBJ1-2; maybe TRBD1 (6 bases). Here the CDR3 DNA reads TGTGCCAGCAGTTACTACAGGGCCGTAACCAACTATGGCTACACCTTC. Protein sequence: CASSYYRAVTNYGYTF.